This paragraph reports one T cell receptor beta chain. The antigen remains unidentified. Libraries were prepared by immunoSEQ multiplex PCR; TCRdb keeps only in-frame clonotypes and omits some of them. The sample comprises about 120,000 clones, 86% of which are singletons, and about 3% rests with the top ten. The data stem from a study of T cell responses to AZD1222 COVID-19 vaccine. Study-level points and caveats: Receipt of two AZD1222 doses was followed by a rise in Spike-specific TCR breadth and depth. Reportedly, nearly half the spike-specific TCRs target unmutated variant regions. It should be noted that donors were predominantly white British and more often female, and clonal diversity was possibly underestimated. The CD4 TCRs associated with vaccination extended across spike and predominated at 160-218 and 743-854.

The sample was peripheral blood, taken 28 days after the second AZD1222 dose. This receptor was identified in an adult who received the AZD1222 COVID-19 vaccine.

The CDR3 bases are TGCGCCAGCAGCTGGGCGGGGGAGGAGACCCAGTACTTC. Its protein is CASSWAGEETQYF. This chain links TRBV5-1 with TRBJ2-5; 7 bases match TRBD2. This CDR3 has 13 amino acids. Trimming cost V 3 bases and J 5 bases; bases outside gene matches: 4. CDR1 and CDR2 from the germline V gene are SGHRS and YFSETQ.